Sequencing of this TCR beta chain was carried out in a study of T cells in Graves' hyperthyroidism and ophthalmopathy. With a duration under 2 months, the hyperthyroidism was newly diagnosed in patients aged 18 to 65. Reasons for excluding patients were uncontrolled infection, other autoimmune disease, pregnancy or lactation. Together with thyroid ultrasound, orbital computed tomography, serum thyroxine and TRAb, clinical symptoms were used for diagnoses. At least ten counts were recorded for this clonotype. Its antigen is still unknown. Study-wide results and caveats: Blood also carried most thyroid clonotypes expanded above 0.001.

The source material, RNA transcripts, was used to amplify TCR beta CDR3 regions. First-round RT-PCR with HTBI primers amplified the TCR CDR3 region. TCRdb independently ran MiXCR on the multiplex PCR reads; one entry per CDR3 protein. The data hold some 440,000 distinct CDR3 sequences, with around 14% observed a single time. The germline CDR1 and CDR2 sequences are SGHDT and YYEEEE. With 3 bases clipped from V and 1 base from J, the junction kept 7 bases outside the gene matches. The CDR3 loop spans 15 amino acids. Sequencing input: blood. V is TRBV5-6 and J is TRBJ2-7; 7 bases line up with TRBD2. This TCR came from a woman aged 18-35 years with Graves' hyperthyroidism. CDR3 in DNA: TGTGCCAGCAGCTCGATGGGAGGGCCTTCCTACGAGCAGTACTTC. The encoded protein is CASSSMGGPSYEQYF.